The rows below give T cell receptor beta chains drawn from one sample of a study of T cells in Graves' hyperthyroidism and ophthalmopathy. TCRdb itself ran the multiplex PCR reads through MiXCR, one entry per CDR3 protein. The table has approximately 430,000 distinct CDR3 sequences, more than 15% seen once. The sample consisted of blood. These receptors were taken from a woman aged 18 to 35 with Graves' hyperthyroidism. Each CDR3 is given with its conserved first and last residue. D genes are given only for firm matches. Clone size is not always given. Where it is, it says once, few, many or a class for expanded clones.

J,V,size,D,DNA,CDR3
TRBJ1-1,TRBV6-5,NA,TRBD1,TGTGCCAGCAGTTACAACAGGGGGTTGAACACTGAAGCTTTCTTT,CASSYNRGLNTEAFF
TRBJ2-1,TRBV15,NA,NA,TGTGCCACCAGCAGAGGGGACAAGCCCTTGCAGGAGCAGTTCTTC,CATSRGDKPLQEQFF
TRBJ2-7,TRBV7-9,many,NA,TGTGCCAGCAGCTCGACAACCTACGAGCAGTACTTC,CASSSTTYEQYF
TRBJ2-2,TRBV6-4,few,NA,TGTGCCAGCAGGAGAGAGGGCAACACCGGGGAGCTGTTTTTT,CASRREGNTGELFF
TRBJ2-2,TRBV29-1,NA,NA,TGCAGCGGACGCCTCTCGACCGGGGAGCTGTTTTTT,CSGRLSTGELFF
TRBJ2-7,TRBV6-1,many,NA,TGTGCCAGCAGTACCCCCCGGGGGGCCCACGAGCAGTACTTC,CASSTPRGAHEQYF
TRBJ2-1,TRBV2,NA,NA,TGTGCCAGCAGACTCACAGGGAATGAGCAGTTCTTC,CASRLTGNEQFF
TRBJ2-7,TRBV7-9,many,NA,TGTGCCAGCAGCCGGTCCTTCGGCACATACGAGCAGTACTTC,CASSRSFGTYEQYF
TRBJ2-5,TRBV27,NA,TRBD2,TGTGCCAGCAATTTACTGAGGACTAGCGGGAGCCAAGAGACCCAGTACTTC,CASNLLRTSGSQETQYF
TRBJ2-7,TRBV29-1,many,NA,TGCAGCGTTCGAGGCTATCGGGATTCCCCGACCTACGAGCAGTACTTC,CSVRGYRDSPTYEQYF
TRBJ2-1,TRBV6-1,NA,TRBD2,TGTGCCAGCAGTTCGACTAGCGGGAGTTCCAATGAGCAGTTCTTC,CASSSTSGSSNEQFF
TRBJ1-4,TRBV7-9,many,NA,TGTGCCAGCAGCTCGAAGCAGGGAGGGAATGAAAAACTGTTTTTT,CASSSKQGGNEKLFF
TRBJ2-7,TRBV4-1,many,TRBD1,TGCGCCAGCAGCCCCCAGGACAGGGGGAACGAGCAGTACTTC,CASSPQDRGNEQYF
TRBJ1-6,TRBV5-1,NA,TRBD1,TGCGCCAGCAGCTACCAGGGGGGATCACCCCTCCACTTT,CASSYQGGSPLHF
TRBJ2-1,TRBV14,few,NA,TGTGCCAGCAGCCAAGATTTGAGGAACAATGAGCAGTTCTTC,CASSQDLRNNEQFF
TRBJ2-2,TRBV12-3/TRBV12-4,many,NA,TGTGCCAGCAGTTTATCGGAGGGGAAACTGTTTTTT,CASSLSEGKLFF
TRBJ1-1,TRBV28,NA,NA,TGTGCCAGCACCCTCTCGGGAGCACACACTGAAGCTTTCTTT,CASTLSGAHTEAFF
TRBJ1-3,TRBV19,NA,TRBD1,TGTGCCAGTAGTCCAGGGACAGGTCCGGGCTCTGGAAACACCATATATTTT,CASSPGTGPGSGNTIYF
TRBJ2-3,TRBV10-3,many,TRBD2,TGTGCCATCAGTGTAAGGCGGGAGGGCACAGATACGCAGTATTTT,CAISVRREGTDTQYF
TRBJ2-5,TRBV20-1,few,NA,TGCAGTGCTACGACTCTGGACCGTCCTGAATTATCTCAAGAGACCCAGTACTTC,CSATTLDRPELSQETQYF
TRBJ2-2,TRBV7-9,many,NA,TGTGCCAGCAGCTTAGGGACCCGAGGCGAGCTGTTTTTT,CASSLGTRGELFF
TRBJ1-1,TRBV6-1,few,NA,TGTGCCAGCAGTGACGACAACACTGAAGCTTTCTTT,CASSDDNTEAFF
TRBJ2-3,TRBV25-1,NA,NA,TGTGCCAGCATTAGTTCCCGTGGTGGTACGCAGTATTTT,CASISSRGGTQYF
TRBJ2-1,TRBV7-3,few,NA,TGTGCCAGCAGTTTAAGGTCCACCGGGGGAAATGAGCAGTTCTTC,CASSLRSTGGNEQFF
TRBJ1-4,TRBV20-1,many,TRBD1,TGCAGTGCGACAGGGAACGATGAAAAACTGTTTTTT,CSATGNDEKLFF
TRBJ2-7,TRBV2,many,TRBD1,TGTGCCAGCACTCCTCGGACAGGCGTGGGCGAGCAGTACTTC,CASTPRTGVGEQYF
TRBJ2-5,TRBV2,many,NA,TGTGCCAGCAGCCCCCGTGAGAGGCGAGAGACCCAGTACTTC,CASSPRERRETQYF
TRBJ2-4,TRBV5-6,NA,TRBD1,TGTGCCAGCAGCCATCTCACAGGGGTGAAGGCCAAAAACATTCAGTACTTC,CASSHLTGVKAKNIQYF
TRBJ2-5,TRBV11-2,NA,NA,TGTGCCAGCAGCCGACCCTCCAGTGGGGAGACCCAGTACTTC,CASSRPSSGETQYF
TRBJ2-5,TRBV9,NA,TRBD2,TGTGCCAGCAGCGGGGCTAGCGGGAGTTTAGAGACCCAGTACTTC,CASSGASGSLETQYF
TRBJ2-7,TRBV7-9,many,NA,TGTGCCAGCAGCCAAGACACGACCTACGAGCAGTACTTC,CASSQDTTYEQYF
TRBJ1-1,TRBV30,many,NA,TGTGCCTGGAGGGAGAGTAGTAGGACTGAAGCTTTCTTT,CAWRESSRTEAFF
TRBJ2-4,TRBV20-1,few,NA,TGCAGTGCATGGGGCAGGTCTAAAAACATTCAGTACTTC,CSAWGRSKNIQYF
TRBJ2-1,TRBV20-1,many,NA,TGCAGTGCTAGAGACACCGGGGTCTACAATGAGCAGTTCTTC,CSARDTGVYNEQFF
TRBJ2-7,TRBV6-1,many,NA,TGTGCCAGCAGTCCACCCCCCTACTACGAGCAGTACTTC,CASSPPPYYEQYF
TRBJ2-2,TRBV2,many,TRBD1,TGTGCCAGCAGGGGCCGGACAGGGGTGTCCGGGGAGCTGTTTTTT,CASRGRTGVSGELFF
TRBJ1-5,TRBV28,few,NA,TGTGCCAGCACCGGACCCAACCAGGTCGGGCAGCCCCAGCATTTT,CASTGPNQVGQPQHF
TRBJ1-3,TRBV5-8,few,NA,TGTGCCAGCAGCGGACCCGGCGACCCGGGAAACACCATATATTTT,CASSGPGDPGNTIYF
TRBJ2-6,TRBV6-1,many,NA,TGTGCCAGCAGTTCACAGGATACTGGGGCCAACGTCCTGACTTTC,CASSSQDTGANVLTF
TRBJ2-5,TRBV12-5,many,NA,TGTGCTAGTGGTTTGTCTACTAAGGGAGGCCAGTACTTC,CASGLSTKGGQYF
TRBJ1-4,TRBV2,many,NA,TGTGCCAGCAGTGAAGTTGAAAAACTGTTTTTT,CASSEVEKLFF
TRBJ1-2,TRBV29-1,many,TRBD1,TGCAGCGTACCGCCGGGACAGCTGGTCTATGGCTACACCTTC,CSVPPGQLVYGYTF
TRBJ2-3,TRBV24-1,NA,TRBD2,TGTGCCACCAGTTCATCGGTAGCGGGGAGCACAGATACGCAGTATTTT,CATSSSVAGSTDTQYF